The source of this TCR beta chain is a study of blood T cell repertoires in COVID-19 (dated by TCRdb to about 2020). For context, the study as a whole: Samples covering the acute and convalescent phases of COVID-19 were provided by collaborators in the United States, Italy and Spain. Deeply sampled blood TCRbeta repertoires from subjects exposed to, actively infected with, or recovered from COVID-19 were included in the dataset. Where HLA class I and class II types were available, the types were taken from metadata supplied by the sample provider, not from assay-based typing. The material from the prospective study consisted of cDNA or gDNA derived from T cells, B-cell-depleted T cells, or PBMCs. The repertoires were released in a freely available public database intended as a resource for research on the immune response to SARS-CoV-2. Samples came from the ongoing ImmuneRACE study (first 160 participants) plus 1,254 subjects from 6 global collaborators. A de-identified subject ID, COVID-19 status, age in years and sex were almost always included in the sample metadata. What the study reported, not specific to this receptor: How much clinical and demographic metadata was included differed by source and by participant, and the metadata was provided uncurated.

CDR3 length: 14 amino acids, cysteine to phenylalanine. Solely the CDR3 DNA is kept, with 42 bases framed from the first base. At the junction V is shortened by 6 bases and J by 4 bases, with 15 bases in between. The germline V gene (reference sequence) gives CDR1 as MNHEY and CDR2 as SMNVEV. As for this clone: Its antigen is still unknown. No clone much larger than this one lies a single base away; base qualities are absent.

The immunoSEQ Assay, a bias-controlled multiplex PCR, was used to amplify TCRbeta CDR3 regions from genomic DNA. In the original analysis: Within the assay, amplification of reference gene primers was used to estimate how many nucleated cells each sample contained. To quantify the absolute abundance of each unique TCRbeta CDR3 rearrangement, sequence reads were collapsed and filtered. For each sample, productive Simpson clonality was calculated as the square root of Simpson's diversity index across productive rearrangements. This immuneACCESS table, as held by TCRdb, lists in-frame sequences with V and J called but not all clones. Of the missing ones, under half trace to an unresolved V gene in checked studies; the others have no known cause. That table gives V, J and clone size, and the DNA gave D and trimming. The sample records around 140,000 clones, 84% of which are singletons. The top ten constitute approximately 8.9% of the sample.

In Seattle, one collaborating source enrolled patients while the infection was active and tracked those patients longitudinally over the course of disease. Collaborating institutions collected whole blood in K2EDTA tubes following their own protocols. For TCRbeta analysis, collaborators shipped samples as frozen whole blood, isolated PBMCs, or DNA extracted from either of those sample types. The chain couples TRBV27 to TRBJ2-5; the D segment could be TRBD1, given 5 matching bases. This TCR was sampled from a man under 40 with COVID-19, enrolled during active disease. Sequencing used peripheral blood. This receptor has the CDR3 CASRRTGRVETQYF. The sequenced DNA is TGTGCCAGCAGGCGCACAGGTCGGGTAGAGACCCAGTACTTC.